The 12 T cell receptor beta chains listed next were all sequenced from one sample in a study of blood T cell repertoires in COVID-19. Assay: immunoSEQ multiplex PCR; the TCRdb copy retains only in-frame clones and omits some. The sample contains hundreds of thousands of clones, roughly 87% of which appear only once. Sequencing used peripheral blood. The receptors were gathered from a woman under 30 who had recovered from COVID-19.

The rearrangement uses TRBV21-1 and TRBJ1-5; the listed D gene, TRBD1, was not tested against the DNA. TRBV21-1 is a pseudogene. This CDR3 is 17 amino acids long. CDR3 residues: CASRRTGPKSRNQPQHF. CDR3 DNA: TGTGCCAGCAGAAGGACAGGGCCGAAGTCCCGCAATCAGCCCCAGCATTTT.

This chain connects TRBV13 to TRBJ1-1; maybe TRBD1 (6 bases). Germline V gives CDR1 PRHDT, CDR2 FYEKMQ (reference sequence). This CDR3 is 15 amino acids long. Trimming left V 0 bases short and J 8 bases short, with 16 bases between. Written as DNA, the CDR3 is TGTGCCAGCAGCTTAGGAGCGGGGGCCGGCGGCGAAGCTTTCTTT. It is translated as CASSLGAGAGGEAFF. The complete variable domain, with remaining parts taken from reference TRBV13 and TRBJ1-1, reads AAGVIQSPRHLIKEKRETATLKCYPIPRHDTVYWYQQGPGQDPQFLISFYEKMQSDKGSIPDRFSAQQFSDYHSELNMSSLELGDSALYFCASSLGAGAGGEAFFGQGTRLTVV.

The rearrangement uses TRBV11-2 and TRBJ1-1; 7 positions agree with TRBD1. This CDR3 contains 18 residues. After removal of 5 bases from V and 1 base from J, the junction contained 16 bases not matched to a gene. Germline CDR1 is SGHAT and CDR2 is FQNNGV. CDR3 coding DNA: TGTGCCAGCAGCGCTTTTCACCTGAACAGGGGAAAGAACACTGAAGCTTTCTTT. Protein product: CASSAFHLNRGKNTEAFF.

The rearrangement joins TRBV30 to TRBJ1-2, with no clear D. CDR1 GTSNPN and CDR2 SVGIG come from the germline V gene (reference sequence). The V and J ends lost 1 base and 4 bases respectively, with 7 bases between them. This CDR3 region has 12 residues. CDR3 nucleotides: TGTGCCTGGAGTGAGCGGAGCTATGGCTACACCTTC. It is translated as CAWSERSYGYTF.

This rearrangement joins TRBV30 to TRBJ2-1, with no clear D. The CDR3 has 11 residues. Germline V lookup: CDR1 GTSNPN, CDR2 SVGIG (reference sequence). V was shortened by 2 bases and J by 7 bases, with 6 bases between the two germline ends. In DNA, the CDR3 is TGTGCCTGGAGTCCCGGGAATGAGCAGTTCTTC. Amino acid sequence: CAWSPGNEQFF. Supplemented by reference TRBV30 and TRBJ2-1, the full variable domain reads SQTIHQWPATLVQPVGSPLSLECTVEGTSNPNLYWYRQAAGRGLQLLFYSVGIGQISSEVPQNLSASRPQDRQFILSSKKLLLSDSGFYLCAWSPGNEQFFGPGTRLTVL.

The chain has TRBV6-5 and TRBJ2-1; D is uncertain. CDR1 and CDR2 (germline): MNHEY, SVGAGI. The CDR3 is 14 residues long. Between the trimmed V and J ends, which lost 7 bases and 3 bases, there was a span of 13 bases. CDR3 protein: CASTPPRYYNEQFF. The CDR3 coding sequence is TGTGCCAGCACCCCCCCCCGGTACTACAATGAGCAGTTCTTC.

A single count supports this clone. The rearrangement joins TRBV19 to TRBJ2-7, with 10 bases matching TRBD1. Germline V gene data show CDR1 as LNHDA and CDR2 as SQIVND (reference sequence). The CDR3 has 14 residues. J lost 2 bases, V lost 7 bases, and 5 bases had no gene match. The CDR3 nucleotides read TGTGCCAGTACTCCCGGGACAGGGGCCTACGAGCAGTACTTC. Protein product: CASTPGTGAYEQYF.

Here the CDR3 DNA reads TGTGCCAGCAGCCACGGACAGGCCGGGTCCTCCTACGAGCAGTACTTC. Its translation: CASSHGQAGSSYEQYF. This chain links TRBV5-5 with TRBJ2-7, with 7 bases matching TRBD1. The germline V gene has CDR1 SGHKS and CDR2 YYEKEE (reference sequence). This CDR3 has 16 amino acids. J gave up 0 bases and V 4 bases, and 10 bases lay outside the gene matches.

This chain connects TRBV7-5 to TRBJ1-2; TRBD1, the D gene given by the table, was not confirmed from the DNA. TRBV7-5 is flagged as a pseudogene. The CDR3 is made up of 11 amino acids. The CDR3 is CVRSSNYGYTF. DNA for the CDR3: TGTGTCAGAAGCTCAAACTATGGCTACACCTTC.

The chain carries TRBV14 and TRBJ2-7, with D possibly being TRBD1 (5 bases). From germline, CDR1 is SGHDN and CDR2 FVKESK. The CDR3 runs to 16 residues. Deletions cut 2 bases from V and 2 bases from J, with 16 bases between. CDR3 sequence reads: CASSQSRGQFPYEQYF. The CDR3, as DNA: TGTGCCAGCAGCCAATCTAGGGGCCAATTCCCCTACGAGCAGTACTTC.

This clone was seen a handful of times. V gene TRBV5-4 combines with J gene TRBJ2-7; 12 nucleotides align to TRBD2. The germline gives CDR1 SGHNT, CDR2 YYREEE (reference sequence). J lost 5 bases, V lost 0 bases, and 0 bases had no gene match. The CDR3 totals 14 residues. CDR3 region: CASSLGLAGDEQYF. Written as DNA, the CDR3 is TGTGCCAGCAGCTTGGGACTAGCGGGAGACGAGCAGTACTTC.

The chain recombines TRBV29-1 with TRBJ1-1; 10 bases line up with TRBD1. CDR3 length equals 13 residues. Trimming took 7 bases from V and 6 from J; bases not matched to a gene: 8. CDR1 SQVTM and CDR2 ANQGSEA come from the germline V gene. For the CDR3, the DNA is TGCAGCGGCCAGGACAGGGGGGCCCCTGAAGCTTTCTTT. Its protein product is CSGQDRGAPEAFF.